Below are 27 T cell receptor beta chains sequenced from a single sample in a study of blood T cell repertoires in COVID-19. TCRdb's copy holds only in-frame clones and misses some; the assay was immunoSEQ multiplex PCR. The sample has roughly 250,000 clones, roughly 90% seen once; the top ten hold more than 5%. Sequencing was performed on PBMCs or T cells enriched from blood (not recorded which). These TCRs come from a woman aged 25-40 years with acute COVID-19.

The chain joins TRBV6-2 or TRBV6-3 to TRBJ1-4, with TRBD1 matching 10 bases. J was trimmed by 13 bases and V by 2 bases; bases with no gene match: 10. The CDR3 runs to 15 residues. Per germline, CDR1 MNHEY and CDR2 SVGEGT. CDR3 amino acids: CASSYAGQGPERLFF. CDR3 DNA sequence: TGTGCCAGCAGTTACGCGGGACAGGGGCCTGAGAGACTGTTTTTT.

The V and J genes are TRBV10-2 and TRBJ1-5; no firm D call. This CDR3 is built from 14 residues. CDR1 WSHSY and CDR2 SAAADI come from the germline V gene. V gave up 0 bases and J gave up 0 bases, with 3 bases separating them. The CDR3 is CASSESSSNQPQHF. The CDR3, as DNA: TGCGCCAGCAGTGAGTCGAGTAGCAATCAGCCCCAGCATTTT.

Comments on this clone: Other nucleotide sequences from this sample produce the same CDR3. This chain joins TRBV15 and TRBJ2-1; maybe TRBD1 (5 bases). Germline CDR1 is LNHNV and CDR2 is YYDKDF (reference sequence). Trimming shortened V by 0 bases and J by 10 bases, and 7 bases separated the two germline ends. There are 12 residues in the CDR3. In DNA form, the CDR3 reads TGTGCCACCAGCAGAGATCAGGGCGAGCAGTTCTTC. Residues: CATSRDQGEQFF. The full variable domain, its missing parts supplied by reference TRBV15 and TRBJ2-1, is DAMVIQNPRYQVTQFGKPVTLSCSQTLNHNVMYWYQQKSSQAPKLLFHYYDKDFNNEADTPDNFQSRRPNTSFCFLDIRSPGLGDTAMYLCATSRDQGEQFFGPGTRLTVL.

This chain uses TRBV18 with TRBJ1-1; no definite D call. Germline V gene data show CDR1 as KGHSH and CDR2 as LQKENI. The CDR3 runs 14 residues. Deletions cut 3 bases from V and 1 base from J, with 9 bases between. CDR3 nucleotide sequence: TGTGCCAGCTCACCCCCGGCAGGGAACACTGAAGCTTTCTTT. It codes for CASSPPAGNTEAFF.

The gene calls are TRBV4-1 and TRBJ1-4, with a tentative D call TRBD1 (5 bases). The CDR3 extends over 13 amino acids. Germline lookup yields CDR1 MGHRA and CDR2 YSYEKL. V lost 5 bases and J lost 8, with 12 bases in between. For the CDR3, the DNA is TGCGCCAGCAGCTTAACTCGGGGGGAAAAACTGTTTTTT. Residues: CASSLTRGEKLFF.

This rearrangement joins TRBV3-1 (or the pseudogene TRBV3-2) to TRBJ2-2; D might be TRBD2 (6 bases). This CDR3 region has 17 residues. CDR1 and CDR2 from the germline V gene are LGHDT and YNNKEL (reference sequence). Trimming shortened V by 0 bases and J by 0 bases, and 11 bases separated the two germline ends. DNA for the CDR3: TGTGCCAGCAGCCAAGAAAGGGGACTCACGAACACCGGGGAGCTGTTTTTT. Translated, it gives CASSQERGLTNTGELFF.

The CDR3 here is CASSFLQGGVLYGYTF. DNA for the CDR3: TGTGCCAGCAGTTTCTTGCAGGGAGGAGTCCTCTATGGCTACACCTTC. The genes are TRBV27 and TRBJ1-2; D might be TRBD1 (5 bases). CDR3 length: 16 residues. V was pared by 3 bases and J by 4 bases, with 18 bases between. Germline CDR1 and CDR2: MNHEY and SMNVEV (reference sequence).

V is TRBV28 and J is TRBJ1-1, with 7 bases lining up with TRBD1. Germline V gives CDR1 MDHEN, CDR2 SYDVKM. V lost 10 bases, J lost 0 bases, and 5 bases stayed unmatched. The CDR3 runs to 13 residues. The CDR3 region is CAIQGSVNTEAFF. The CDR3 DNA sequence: TGTGCCATACAGGGGAGTGTGAACACTGAAGCTTTCTTT. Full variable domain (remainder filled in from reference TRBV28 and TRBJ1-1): DVKVTQSSRYLVKRTGEKVFLECVQDMDHENMFWYRQDPGLGLRLIYFSYDVKMKEKGDIPEGYSVSREKKERFSLILESASTNQTSMYLCAIQGSVNTEAFFGQGTRLTVV.

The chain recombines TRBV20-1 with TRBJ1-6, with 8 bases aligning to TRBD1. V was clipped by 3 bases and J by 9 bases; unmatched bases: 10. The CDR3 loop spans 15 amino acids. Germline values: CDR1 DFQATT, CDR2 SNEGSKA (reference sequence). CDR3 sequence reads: CSASSPGTGGSPLHF. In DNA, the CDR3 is TGCAGTGCTAGTTCCCCCGGGACAGGCGGTTCACCCCTCCACTTT.

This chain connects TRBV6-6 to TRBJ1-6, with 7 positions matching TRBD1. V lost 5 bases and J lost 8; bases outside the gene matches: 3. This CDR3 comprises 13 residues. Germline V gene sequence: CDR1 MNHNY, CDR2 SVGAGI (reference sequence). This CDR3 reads CASSRQGHSPLHF. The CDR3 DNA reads TGTGCCAGCAGTAGACAGGGTCATTCACCCCTCCACTTT.

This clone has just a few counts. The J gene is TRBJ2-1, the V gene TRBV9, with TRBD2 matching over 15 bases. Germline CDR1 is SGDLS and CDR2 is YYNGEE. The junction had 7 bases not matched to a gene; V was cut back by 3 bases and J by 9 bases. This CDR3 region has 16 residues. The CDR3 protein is CASSAARTSGRGEQFF. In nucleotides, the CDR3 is TGTGCCAGCAGCGCAGCCAGGACTAGCGGGAGGGGTGAGCAGTTCTTC.

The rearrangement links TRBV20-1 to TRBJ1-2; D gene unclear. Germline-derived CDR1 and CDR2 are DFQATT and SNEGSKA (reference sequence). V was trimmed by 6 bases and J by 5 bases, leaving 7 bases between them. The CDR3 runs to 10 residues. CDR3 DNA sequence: TGCAGTGCCCCGGGGTATGGCTACACCTTC. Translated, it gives CSAPGYGYTF.

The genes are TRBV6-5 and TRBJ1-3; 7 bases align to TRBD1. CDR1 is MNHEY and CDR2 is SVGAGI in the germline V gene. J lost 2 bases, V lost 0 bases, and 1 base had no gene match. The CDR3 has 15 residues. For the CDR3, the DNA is TGTGCCAGCAGTTACTCGCAGGGGGCTGGAAACACCATATATTTT. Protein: CASSYSQGAGNTIYF.

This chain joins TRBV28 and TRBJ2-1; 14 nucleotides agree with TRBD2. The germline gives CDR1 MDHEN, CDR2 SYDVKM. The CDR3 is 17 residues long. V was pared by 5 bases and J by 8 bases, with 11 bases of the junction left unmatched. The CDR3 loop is CASSPWTSGRRGDEQFF. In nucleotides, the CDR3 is TGTGCCAGCAGTCCATGGACTAGCGGGAGGAGGGGAGATGAGCAGTTCTTC. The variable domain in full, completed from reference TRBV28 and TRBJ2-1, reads DVKVTQSSRYLVKRTGEKVFLECVQDMDHENMFWYRQDPGLGLRLIYFSYDVKMKEKGDIPEGYSVSREKKERFSLILESASTNQTSMYLCASSPWTSGRRGDEQFFGPGTRLTVL.

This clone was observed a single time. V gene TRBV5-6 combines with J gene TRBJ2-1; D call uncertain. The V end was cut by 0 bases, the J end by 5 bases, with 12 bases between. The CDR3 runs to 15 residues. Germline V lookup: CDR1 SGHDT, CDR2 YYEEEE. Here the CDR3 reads CASSLVGRRNNEQFF. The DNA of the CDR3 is TGTGCCAGCAGCTTGGTTGGTAGAAGAAACAATGAGCAGTTCTTC.

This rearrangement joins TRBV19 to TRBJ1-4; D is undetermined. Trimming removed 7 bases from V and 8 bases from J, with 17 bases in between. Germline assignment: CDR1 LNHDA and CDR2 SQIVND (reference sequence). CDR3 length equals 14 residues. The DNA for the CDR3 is TGTGCCAGTAAAGCGGGAGGGAGTATCGAAAAACTGTTTTTT. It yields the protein CASKAGGSIEKLFF.

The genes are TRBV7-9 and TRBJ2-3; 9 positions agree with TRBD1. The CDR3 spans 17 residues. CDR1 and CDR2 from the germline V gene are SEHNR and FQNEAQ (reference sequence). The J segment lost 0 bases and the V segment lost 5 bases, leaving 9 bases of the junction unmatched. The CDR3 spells CASSPGPGQGSTDTQYF. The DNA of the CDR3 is TGTGCCAGCAGCCCGGGGCCGGGACAGGGAAGCACAGATACGCAGTATTTT. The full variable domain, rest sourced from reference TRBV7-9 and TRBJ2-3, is DTGVSQNPRHKITKRGQNVTFRCDPISEHNRLYWYRQTLGQGPEFLTYFQNEAQLEKSRLLSDRFSAERPKGSFSTLEIQRTEQGDSAMYLCASSPGPGQGSTDTQYFGPGTRLTVL.

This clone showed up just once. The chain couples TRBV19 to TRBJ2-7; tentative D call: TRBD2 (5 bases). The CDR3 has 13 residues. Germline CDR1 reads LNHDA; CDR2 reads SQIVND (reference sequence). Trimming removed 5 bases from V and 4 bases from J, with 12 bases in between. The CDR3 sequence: CASSHAGGYEQYF. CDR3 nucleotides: TGTGCCAGTAGTCATGCAGGAGGATACGAGCAGTACTTC.

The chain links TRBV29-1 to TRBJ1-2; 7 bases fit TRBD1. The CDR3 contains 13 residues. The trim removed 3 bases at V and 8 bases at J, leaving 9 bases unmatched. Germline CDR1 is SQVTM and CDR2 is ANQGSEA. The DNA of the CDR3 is TGCAGCGTTGACATCCGGGACAGAGGGGGCTACACCTTC. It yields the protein CSVDIRDRGGYTF.

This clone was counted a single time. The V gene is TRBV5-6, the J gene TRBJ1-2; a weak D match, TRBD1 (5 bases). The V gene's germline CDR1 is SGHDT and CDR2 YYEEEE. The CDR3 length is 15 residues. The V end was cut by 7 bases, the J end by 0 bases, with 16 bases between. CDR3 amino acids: CASGQGQRTNYGYTF. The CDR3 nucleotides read TGTGCCAGCGGGCAGGGCCAAAGAACTAACTATGGCTACACCTTC. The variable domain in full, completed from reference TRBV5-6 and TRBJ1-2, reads DAGVTQSPTHLIKTRGQQVTLRCSPKSGHDTVSWYQQALGQGPQFIFQYYEEEERQRGNFPDRFSGHQFPNYSSELNVNALLLGDSALYLCASGQGQRTNYGYTFGSGTRLTVV.

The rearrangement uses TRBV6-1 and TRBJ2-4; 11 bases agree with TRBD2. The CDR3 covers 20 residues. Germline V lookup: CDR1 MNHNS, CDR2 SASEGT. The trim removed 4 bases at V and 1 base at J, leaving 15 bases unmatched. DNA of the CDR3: TGTGCCAGCAGTGGGAGGACTAGCGGGCGTATAGCAGCGGCCAAAAACATTCAGTACTTC. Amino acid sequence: CASSGRTSGRIAAAKNIQYF.

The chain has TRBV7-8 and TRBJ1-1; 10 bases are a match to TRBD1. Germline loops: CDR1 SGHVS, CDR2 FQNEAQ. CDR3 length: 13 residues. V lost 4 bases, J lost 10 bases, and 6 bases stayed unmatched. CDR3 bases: TGTGCCAGCAGCTCCGACAGGGGGCGTGTAGCTTTCTTT. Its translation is CASSSDRGRVAFF. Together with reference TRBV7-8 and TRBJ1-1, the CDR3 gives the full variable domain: GAGVSQSPRYKVAKRGQDVALRCDPISGHVSLFWYQQALGQGPEFLTYFQNEAQLDKSGLPSDRFFAERPEGSVSTLKIQRTQQEDSAVYLCASSSDRGRVAFFGQGTRLTVV.

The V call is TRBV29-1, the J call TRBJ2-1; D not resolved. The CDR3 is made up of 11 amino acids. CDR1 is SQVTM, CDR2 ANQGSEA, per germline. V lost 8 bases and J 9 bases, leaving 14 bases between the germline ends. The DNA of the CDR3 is TGCAGCACCCTCCTCTTCGGTGAGCAGTTCTTC. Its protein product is CSTLLFGEQFF.

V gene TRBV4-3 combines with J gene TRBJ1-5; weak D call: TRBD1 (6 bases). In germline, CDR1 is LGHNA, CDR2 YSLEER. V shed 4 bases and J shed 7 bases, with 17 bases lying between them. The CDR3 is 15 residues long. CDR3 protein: CASSRELRGRQPQHF. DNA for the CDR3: TGCGCCAGCAGCCGAGAACTCAGGGGTAGGCAGCCCCAGCATTTT.

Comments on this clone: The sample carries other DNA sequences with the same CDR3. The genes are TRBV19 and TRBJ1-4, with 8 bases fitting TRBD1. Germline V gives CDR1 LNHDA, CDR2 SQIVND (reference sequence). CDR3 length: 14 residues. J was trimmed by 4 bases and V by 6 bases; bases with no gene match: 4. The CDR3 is CASSPTGVNEKLFF. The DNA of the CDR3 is TGTGCCAGTAGCCCGACAGGGGTTAATGAAAAACTGTTTTTT.

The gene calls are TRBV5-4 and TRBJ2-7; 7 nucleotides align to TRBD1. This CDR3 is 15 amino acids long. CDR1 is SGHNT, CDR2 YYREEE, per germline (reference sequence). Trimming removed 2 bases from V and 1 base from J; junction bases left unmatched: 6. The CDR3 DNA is TGTGCCAGCAGCTTCCCCCAGGGGGAATCCTACGAGCAGTACTTC. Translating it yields CASSFPQGESYEQYF.

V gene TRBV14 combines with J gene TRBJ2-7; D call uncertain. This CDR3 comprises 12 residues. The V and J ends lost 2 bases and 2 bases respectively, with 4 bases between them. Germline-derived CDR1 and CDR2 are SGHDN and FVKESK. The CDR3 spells CASSQFAYEQYF. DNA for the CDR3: TGTGCCAGCAGCCAATTCGCCTACGAGCAGTACTTC.